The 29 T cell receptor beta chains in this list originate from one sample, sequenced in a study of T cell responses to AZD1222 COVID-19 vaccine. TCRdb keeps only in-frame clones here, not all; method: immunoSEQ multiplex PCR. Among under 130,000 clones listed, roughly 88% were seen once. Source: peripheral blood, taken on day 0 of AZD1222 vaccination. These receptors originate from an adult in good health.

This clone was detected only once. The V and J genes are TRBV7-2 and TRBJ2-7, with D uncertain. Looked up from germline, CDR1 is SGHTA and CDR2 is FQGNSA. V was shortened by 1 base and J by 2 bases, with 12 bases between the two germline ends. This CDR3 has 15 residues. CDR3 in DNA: TGTGCCAGCAGCTTAGGTCGGTACAAAACCTACGAGCAGTACTTC. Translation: CASSLGRYKTYEQYF.

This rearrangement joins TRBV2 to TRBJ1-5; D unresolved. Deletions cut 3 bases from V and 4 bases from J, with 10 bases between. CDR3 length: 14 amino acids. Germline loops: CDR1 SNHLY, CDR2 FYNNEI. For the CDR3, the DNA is TGTGCCAGCAGTGAGGAGGGCGGGAATCAGCCCCAGCATTTT. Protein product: CASSEEGGNQPQHF.

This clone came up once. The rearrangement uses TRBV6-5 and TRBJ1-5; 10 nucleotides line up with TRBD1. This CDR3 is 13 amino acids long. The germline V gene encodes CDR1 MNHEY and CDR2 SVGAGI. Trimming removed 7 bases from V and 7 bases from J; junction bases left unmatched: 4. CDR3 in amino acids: CASTWTGGQPQHF. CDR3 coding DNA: TGTGCCAGCACCTGGACAGGGGGACAGCCCCAGCATTTT.

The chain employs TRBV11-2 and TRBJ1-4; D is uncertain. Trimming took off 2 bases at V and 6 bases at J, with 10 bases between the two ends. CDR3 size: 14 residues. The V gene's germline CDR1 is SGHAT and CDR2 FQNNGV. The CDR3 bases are TGTGCCAGCAGCTTATCTGGGGTCGATGAAAAACTGTTTTTT. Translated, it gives CASSLSGVDEKLFF.

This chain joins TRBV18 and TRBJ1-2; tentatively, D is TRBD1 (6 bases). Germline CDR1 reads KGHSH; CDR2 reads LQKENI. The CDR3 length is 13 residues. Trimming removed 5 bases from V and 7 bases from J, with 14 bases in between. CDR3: CASSSDPGAGYTF. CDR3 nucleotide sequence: TGTGCCAGCTCATCTGACCCGGGGGCTGGCTACACCTTC.

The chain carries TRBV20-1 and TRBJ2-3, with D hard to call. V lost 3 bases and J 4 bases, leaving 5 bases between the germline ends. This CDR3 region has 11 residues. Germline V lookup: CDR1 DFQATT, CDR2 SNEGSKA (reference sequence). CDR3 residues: CSARVADTQYF. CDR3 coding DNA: TGCAGTGCTAGGGTGGCAGATACGCAGTATTTT.

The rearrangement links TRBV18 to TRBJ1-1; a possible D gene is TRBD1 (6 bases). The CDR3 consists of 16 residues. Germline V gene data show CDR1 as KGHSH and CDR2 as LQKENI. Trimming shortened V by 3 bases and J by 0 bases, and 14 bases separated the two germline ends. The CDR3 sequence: CASSPGAAQMNTEAFF. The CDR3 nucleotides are TGTGCCAGCTCACCGGGGGCAGCGCAAATGAACACTGAAGCTTTCTTT.

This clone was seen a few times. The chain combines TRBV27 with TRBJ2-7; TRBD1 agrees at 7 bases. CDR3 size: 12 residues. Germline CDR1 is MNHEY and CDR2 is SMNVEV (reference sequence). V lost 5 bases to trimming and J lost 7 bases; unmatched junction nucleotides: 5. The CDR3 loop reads CASSPTGEEQYF. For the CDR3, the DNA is TGTGCCAGCAGTCCAACAGGGGAGGAGCAGTACTTC.

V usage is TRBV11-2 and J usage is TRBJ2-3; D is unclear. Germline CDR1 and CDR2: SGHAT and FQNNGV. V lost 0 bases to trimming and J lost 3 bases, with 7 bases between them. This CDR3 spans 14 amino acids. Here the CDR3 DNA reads TGTGCCAGCAGCTTAGATTTAACTACAGATACGCAGTATTTT. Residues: CASSLDLTTDTQYF.

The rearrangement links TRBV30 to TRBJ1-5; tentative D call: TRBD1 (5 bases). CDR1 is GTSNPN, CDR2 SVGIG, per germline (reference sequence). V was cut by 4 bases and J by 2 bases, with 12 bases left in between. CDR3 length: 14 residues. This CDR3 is CAWTGGVGNQPQHF. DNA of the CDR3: TGTGCCTGGACCGGGGGGGTCGGCAATCAGCCCCAGCATTTT. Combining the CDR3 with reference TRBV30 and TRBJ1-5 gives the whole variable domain SQTIHQWPATLVQPVGSPLSLECTVEGTSNPNLYWYRQAAGRGLQLLFYSVGIGQISSEVPQNLSASRPQDRQFILSSKKLLLSDSGFYLCAWTGGVGNQPQHFGDGTRLSIL.

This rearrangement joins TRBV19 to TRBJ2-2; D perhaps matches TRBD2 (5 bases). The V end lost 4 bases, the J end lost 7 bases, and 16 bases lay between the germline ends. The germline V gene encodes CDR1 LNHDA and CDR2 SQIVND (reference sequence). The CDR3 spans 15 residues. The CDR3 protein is CASSTGVNAGGELFF. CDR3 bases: TGTGCCAGTAGTACCGGGGTAAACGCAGGCGGGGAGCTGTTTTTT.

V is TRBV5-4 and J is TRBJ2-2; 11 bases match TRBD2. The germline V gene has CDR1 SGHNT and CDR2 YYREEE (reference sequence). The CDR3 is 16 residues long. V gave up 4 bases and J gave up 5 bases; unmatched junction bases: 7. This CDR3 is CASSPGTSGATGELFF. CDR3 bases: TGTGCCAGCAGCCCCGGGACTAGCGGAGCAACCGGGGAGCTGTTTTTT. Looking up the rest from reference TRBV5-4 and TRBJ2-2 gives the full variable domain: ETGVTQSPTHLIKTRGQQVTLRCSSQSGHNTVSWYQQALGQGPQFIFQYYREEENGRGNFPPRFSGLQFPNYSSELNVNALELDDSALYLCASSPGTSGATGELFFGEGSRLTVL.

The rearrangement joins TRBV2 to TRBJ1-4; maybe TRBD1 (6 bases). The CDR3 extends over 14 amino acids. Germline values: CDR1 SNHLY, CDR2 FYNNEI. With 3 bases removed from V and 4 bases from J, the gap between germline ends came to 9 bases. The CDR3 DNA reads TGTGCCAGCAGTGAGGGGGGCTTTAATGAAAAACTGTTTTTT. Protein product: CASSEGGFNEKLFF.

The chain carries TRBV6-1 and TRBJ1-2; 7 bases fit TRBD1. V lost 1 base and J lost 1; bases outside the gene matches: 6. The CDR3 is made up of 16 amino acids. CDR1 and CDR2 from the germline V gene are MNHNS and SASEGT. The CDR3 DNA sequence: TGTGCCAGCAGTGAAGTCGGGACAGCTTTTAACTATGGCTACACCTTC. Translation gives CASSEVGTAFNYGYTF.

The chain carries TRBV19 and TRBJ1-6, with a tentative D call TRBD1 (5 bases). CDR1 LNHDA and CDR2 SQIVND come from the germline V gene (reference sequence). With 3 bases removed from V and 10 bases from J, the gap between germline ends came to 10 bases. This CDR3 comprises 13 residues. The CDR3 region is CASSIQGKSPLHF. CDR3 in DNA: TGTGCCAGTAGTATCCAGGGTAAATCACCCCTCCACTTT.

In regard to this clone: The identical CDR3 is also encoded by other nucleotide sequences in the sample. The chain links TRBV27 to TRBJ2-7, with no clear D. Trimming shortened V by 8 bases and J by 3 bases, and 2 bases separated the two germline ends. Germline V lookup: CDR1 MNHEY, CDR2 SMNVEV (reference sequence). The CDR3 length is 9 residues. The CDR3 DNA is TGTGCCAGCGGCTACGAGCAGTACTTC. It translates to CASGYEQYF.

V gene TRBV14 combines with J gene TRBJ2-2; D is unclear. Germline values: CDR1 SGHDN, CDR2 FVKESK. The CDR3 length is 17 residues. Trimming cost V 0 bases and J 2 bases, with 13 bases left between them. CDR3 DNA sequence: TGTGCCAGCAGCCAAGATCGGTTCCCGGTAAACACCGGGGAGCTGTTTTTT. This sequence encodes CASSQDRFPVNTGELFF.

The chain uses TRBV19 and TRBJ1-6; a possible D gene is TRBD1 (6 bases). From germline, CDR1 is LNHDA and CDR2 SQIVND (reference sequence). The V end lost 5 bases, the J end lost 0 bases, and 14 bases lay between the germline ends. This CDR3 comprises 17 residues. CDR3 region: CASSDSGVTSYNSPLHF. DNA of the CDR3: TGTGCCAGTAGTGATTCAGGGGTTACCTCCTATAATTCACCCCTCCACTTT. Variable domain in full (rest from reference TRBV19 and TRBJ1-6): DGGITQSPKYLFRKEGQNVTLSCEQNLNHDAMYWYRQDPGQGLRLIYYSQIVNDFQKGDIAEGYSVSREKKESFPLTVTSAQKNPTAFYLCASSDSGVTSYNSPLHFGNGTRLTVT.

The CDR3 protein is CATSLTREQDNGYTF. In nucleotides, the CDR3 is TGTGCCACCAGCCTTACCCGAGAACAGGACAATGGCTACACCTTC. V gene TRBV15 combines with J gene TRBJ1-2; tentatively, D is TRBD1 (5 bases). From germline, CDR1 is LNHNV and CDR2 YYDKDF (reference sequence). This CDR3 spans 15 amino acids. The germline V and J ends were trimmed by 5 bases and 6 bases, with 19 bases remaining between them.

The CDR3: CASSVGVTGSRREQYF. The CDR3 region has the DNA TGTGCCAGCAGCGTAGGGGTGACAGGGAGTCGTCGCGAGCAGTACTTC. The J gene is TRBJ2-7, the V gene TRBV9; 7 bases are a match to TRBD1. V lost 0 bases, J lost 6 bases, and 12 bases stayed unmatched. This CDR3 is built from 16 residues. Germline CDR1 and CDR2: SGDLS and YYNGEE.

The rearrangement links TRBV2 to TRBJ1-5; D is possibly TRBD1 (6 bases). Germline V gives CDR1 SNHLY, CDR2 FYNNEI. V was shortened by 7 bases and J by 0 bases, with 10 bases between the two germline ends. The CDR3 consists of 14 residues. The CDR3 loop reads CASTQGTSNQPQHF. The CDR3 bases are TGTGCCAGCACTCAGGGGACTAGCAATCAGCCCCAGCATTTT.

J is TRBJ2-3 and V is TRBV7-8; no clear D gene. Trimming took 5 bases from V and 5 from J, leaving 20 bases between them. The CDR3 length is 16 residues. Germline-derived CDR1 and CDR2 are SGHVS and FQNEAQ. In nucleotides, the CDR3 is TGTGCCAGCAGCGTCAGAACGGACCCCGCACAAGATACGCAGTATTTT. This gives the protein CASSVRTDPAQDTQYF.

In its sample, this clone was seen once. The CDR3 spells CASSLAGYNEQYF. The CDR3 DNA reads TGCGCCAGCAGCTTGGCAGGGTACAACGAGCAGTACTTC. The genes are TRBV5-1 and TRBJ2-7; D might be TRBD1 (5 bases). The CDR3 is made up of 13 amino acids. Germline V CDR1 and CDR2: SGHRS, YFSETQ. V was pared by 0 bases and J by 5 bases, with 9 bases between.

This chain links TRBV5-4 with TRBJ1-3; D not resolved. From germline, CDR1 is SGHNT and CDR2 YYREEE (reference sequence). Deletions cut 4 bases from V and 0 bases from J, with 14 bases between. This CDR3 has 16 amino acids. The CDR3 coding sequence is TGTGCCAGCAGCCACCCTACAGAATCCTCTGGAAACACCATATATTTT. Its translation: CASSHPTESSGNTIYF.

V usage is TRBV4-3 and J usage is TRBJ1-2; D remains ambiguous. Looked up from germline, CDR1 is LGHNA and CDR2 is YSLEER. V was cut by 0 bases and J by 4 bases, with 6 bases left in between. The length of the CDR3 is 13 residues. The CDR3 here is CASSQDRIYGYTF. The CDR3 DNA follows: TGCGCCAGCAGCCAAGATCGGATCTATGGCTACACCTTC.

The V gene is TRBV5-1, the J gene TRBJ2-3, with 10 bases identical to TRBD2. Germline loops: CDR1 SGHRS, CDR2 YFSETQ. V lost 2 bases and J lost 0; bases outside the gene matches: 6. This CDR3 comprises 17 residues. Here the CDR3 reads CASSLLTSGSSTDTQYF. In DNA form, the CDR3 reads TGCGCCAGCAGCTTACTGACTAGCGGGTCTAGCACAGATACGCAGTATTTT.

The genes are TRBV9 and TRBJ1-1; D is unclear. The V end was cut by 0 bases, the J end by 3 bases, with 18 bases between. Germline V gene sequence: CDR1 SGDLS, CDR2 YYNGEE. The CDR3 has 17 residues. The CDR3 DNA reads TGTGCCAGCAGCGTAGGGCGAGGCTTACGATGGGACACTGAAGCTTTCTTT. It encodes CASSVGRGLRWDTEAFF.

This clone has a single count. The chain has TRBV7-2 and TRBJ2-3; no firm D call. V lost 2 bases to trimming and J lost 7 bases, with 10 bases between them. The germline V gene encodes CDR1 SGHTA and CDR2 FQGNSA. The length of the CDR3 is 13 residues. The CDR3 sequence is CASSLTSSNTQYF. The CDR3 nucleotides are TGTGCCAGCAGCTTAACATCATCCAATACGCAGTATTTT. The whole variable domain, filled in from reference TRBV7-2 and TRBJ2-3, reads GAGVSQSPSNKVTEKGKDVELRCDPISGHTALYWYRQSLGQGLEFLIYFQGNSAPDKSGLPSDRFSAERTGGSVSTLTIQRTQQEDSAVYLCASSLTSSNTQYFGPGTRLTVL.

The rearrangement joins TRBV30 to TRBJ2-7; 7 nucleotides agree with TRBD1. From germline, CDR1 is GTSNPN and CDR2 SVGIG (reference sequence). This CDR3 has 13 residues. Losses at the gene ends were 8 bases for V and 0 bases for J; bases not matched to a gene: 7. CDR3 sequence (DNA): TGTGCCGGCAACCGGGACAGCTCCTACGAGCAGTACTTC. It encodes CAGNRDSSYEQYF.